This TCR beta chain was observed in a study of T-cell reconstitution after alpha-beta-depleted transplantation in children. V lost 5 bases to trimming and J lost 5 bases, with 12 bases between them. Per germline, CDR1 SGHTA and CDR2 FQGNSA. CDR3 length equals 14 residues. This clonotype has at least ten counts. For TCRbeta, the library was prepared with unique molecular identifiers. TCRdb independently ran MiXCR on the PCR reads; one entry per CDR3 protein. The table shows 300,000 to 400,000 distinct CDR3 sequences, with approximately 12% occurring only once. Sequencing used PBMCs, obtained from the stem cell graft. The receptor was derived from a human donor who donated a stem cell graft to a child with Fanconi anemia. J is TRBJ1-4 and V is TRBV7-2; D might be TRBD1 (5 bases). The CDR3 bases are TGTGCCAGCAGCCTATCAGGGCCAAATGAAAAACTGTTTTTT. Translated: CASSLSGPNEKLFF.